One and the same sample provided the 17 T cell receptor beta chains below, sequenced in a study of blood T cell repertoires in COVID-19. Sequencing was performed with immunoSEQ multiplex PCR; in TCRdb, only in-frame clones are kept and a portion is missing. The sample has around 400,000 clones, over 80% seen once. Sequenced material: PBMCs or T cells enriched from blood (not recorded which). Receptors originate from a woman aged 45-59 years who had recovered from COVID-19.

The chain employs TRBV7-2 and TRBJ2-5; tentatively, D is TRBD2 (5 bases). The CDR3 spans 17 residues. The ends were cut back, 4 bases at V and 1 base at J, with 19 bases in the middle. Germline V gene data show CDR1 as SGHTA and CDR2 as FQGNSA. CDR3 sequence reads: CASSSRGPSSFQETQYF. DNA for the CDR3: TGTGCCAGCAGCTCCAGAGGCCCTAGCTCCTTCCAAGAGACCCAGTACTTC.

The V and J genes are TRBV6-2 or TRBV6-3 and TRBJ1-2; TRBD1 agrees at 10 bases. Germline V gene sequence: CDR1 MNHEY, CDR2 SVGEGT. After removal of 2 bases from V and 5 bases from J, the junction contained 11 bases not matched to a gene. The CDR3 has 17 residues. As DNA, the CDR3 is TGTGCCAGCAGTTACGCGGTCGGCGCGGGACAGGGGTATGGCTACACCTTC. This translates into CASSYAVGAGQGYGYTF.

The rearrangement uses TRBV7-9 and TRBJ1-2; TRBD1 aligns across 9 bases. With V trimmed by 5 bases and J by 4 bases, 8 bases remained unmatched. The CDR3 extends over 15 amino acids. Germline CDR1 is SEHNR and CDR2 is FQNEAQ (reference sequence). The CDR3 sequence: CASSQTQGAFYGYTF. In DNA form, the CDR3 reads TGTGCCAGCAGCCAAACACAGGGGGCGTTCTATGGCTACACCTTC.

The chain links TRBV6-5 to TRBJ2-7; 8 nucleotides match TRBD2. This CDR3 contains 15 residues. Looked up from germline, CDR1 is MNHEY and CDR2 is SVGAGI. The ends lost 5 bases at V and 3 bases at J; junction bases unmatched: 9. The CDR3 here is CASSRIGAGGYEQYF. The CDR3 DNA reads TGTGCCAGCAGTCGAATTGGGGCGGGAGGCTACGAGCAGTACTTC.

The chain combines TRBV5-5 with TRBJ1-2; D is uncertain. V lost 0 bases and J 3 bases, leaving 12 bases between the germline ends. The CDR3 length is 15 residues. CDR1 and CDR2 from the germline V gene are SGHKS and YYEKEE (reference sequence). In DNA, the CDR3 is TGTGCCAGCAGCTTGGCCGATCGGGTCGACTATGGCTACACCTTC. Translated: CASSLADRVDYGYTF.

The chain employs TRBV19 and TRBJ2-4; D is possibly TRBD2 (5 bases). CDR1 and CDR2 (germline): LNHDA, SQIVND (reference sequence). Trimming shortened V by 3 bases and J by 4 bases, and 13 bases separated the two germline ends. The CDR3 contains 15 residues. This CDR3 is CASSMSARGKNIQYF. CDR3 sequence (DNA): TGTGCCAGTAGTATGTCCGCACGGGGTAAAAACATTCAGTACTTC.

The chain employs TRBV2 and TRBJ2-3; D is undetermined. Trimming removed 7 bases at V and 5 bases at J, with 13 bases between. This CDR3 has 13 residues. The germline CDR1 and CDR2 sequences are SNHLY and FYNNEI. In DNA form, the CDR3 reads TGTGCCAGCACCGGAGAACCCCTAGATACGCAGTATTTT. Amino acid sequence: CASTGEPLDTQYF.

This sequence joins TRBV6-4 and TRBJ2-6; 8 nucleotides match TRBD1. V trimming: 5 bases; J trimming: 2 bases; junction bases outside the gene matches: 17. Germline values: CDR1 MRHNA, CDR2 SNTAGT. The CDR3 spans 20 residues. CDR3 amino acids: CASSPQNRGYNPTGANVLTF. DNA for the CDR3: TGTGCCAGCAGTCCCCAGAACAGGGGGTATAACCCCACTGGGGCCAACGTCCTGACTTTC.

The chain employs TRBV2 and TRBJ1-1; D uncertain. Trimming cost V 4 bases and J 4 bases, with 13 bases left between them. Germline values: CDR1 SNHLY, CDR2 FYNNEI. The CDR3 loop spans 14 amino acids. The CDR3 loop is CASSAVIRGTEAFF. Written as DNA, the CDR3 is TGTGCCAGCAGTGCGGTAATACGGGGCACTGAAGCTTTCTTT.

The rearrangement joins TRBV7-2 to TRBJ1-2; no definite D call. V was trimmed by 0 bases and J by 7 bases, leaving 21 bases between them. This CDR3 has 17 residues. CDR1 is SGHTA, CDR2 FQGNSA, per germline. For the CDR3, the DNA is TGTGCCAGCAGCTTAGCGCGGGGAGTATTGGGTCTTGGTGGCTACACCTTC. Protein: CASSLARGVLGLGGYTF.

Only one count was recorded for this clone. The chain links TRBV11-2 to TRBJ2-1, with 13 bases aligning to TRBD2. The germline CDR1 and CDR2 sequences are SGHAT and FQNNGV. V lost 5 bases to trimming and J lost 6 bases; unmatched junction nucleotides: 1. This CDR3 is 14 amino acids long. The CDR3, as DNA: TGTGCCAGCAGCGGACTAGCGGGAGTCAATGAGCAGTTCTTC. Encoded protein: CASSGLAGVNEQFF.

The rearrangement links TRBV29-1 to TRBJ1-4; the D gene is possibly TRBD1 (5 bases). Germline-derived CDR1 and CDR2 are SQVTM and ANQGSEA. This CDR3 is built from 16 residues. V was cut by 7 bases and J by 7 bases, with 25 bases left in between. CDR3 protein: CSALLTRGGDGEKLFF. For the CDR3, the DNA is TGCAGCGCGTTGCTTACCCGGGGGGGGGATGGTGAAAAACTGTTTTTT.

The sample holds a few counts of this clone. The chain is built from TRBV11-3 and TRBJ2-1, with D possibly TRBD2 on 5 matching bases. Trimming cost V 1 base and J 9 bases, with 10 bases left between them. The CDR3 consists of 13 residues. The V gene's germline CDR1 is SGHNT and CDR2 YENEEA. The CDR3 bases are TGTGCCAGCAGCTTAGGTTGGGAGAGTGAGCAGTTCTTC. Translated: CASSLGWESEQFF.

CDR3 loop: CASSLSRRGFDTEAFF. CDR3 sequence (DNA): TGCGCCAGCAGCTTGAGTCGGAGGGGCTTCGACACTGAAGCTTTCTTT. The rearrangement links TRBV5-1 to TRBJ1-1; D might be TRBD1 (5 bases). This CDR3 has 16 residues. Germline V lookup: CDR1 SGHRS, CDR2 YFSETQ. V lost 1 base, J lost 3 bases, and 16 bases lay in between.

This chain joins TRBV5-1 and TRBJ2-7; 8 nucleotides line up with TRBD1. Per germline, CDR1 SGHRS and CDR2 YFSETQ. V shed 0 bases and J 6 bases; nucleotides not matched to a gene: 8. The CDR3 runs 15 residues. The CDR3 DNA sequence: TGCGCCAGCAGCTTGGATGGACAGGGTGACATCGAGCAGTACTTC. It specifies CASSLDGQGDIEQYF.

This chain connects TRBV5-5 to TRBJ1-1; tentative D call: TRBD1 (5 bases). CDR1 and CDR2 (germline): SGHKS, YYEKEE (reference sequence). Deletions cut 5 bases from V and 10 bases from J, with 15 bases between. The CDR3 length is 12 residues. In nucleotides, the CDR3 is TGTGCCAGCAGACGACGTGAAGGGGTAGCTTTCTTT. Its translation is CASRRREGVAFF.

The chain joins TRBV14 to TRBJ2-3; tentatively, D is TRBD2 (5 bases). CDR3 length: 14 residues. Per the germline V gene, CDR1 is SGHDN and CDR2 is FVKESK. Trimming removed 1 base from V and 5 bases from J, with 10 bases in between. The CDR3: CASSQGGVGDTQYF. The CDR3 DNA reads TGTGCCAGCAGCCAAGGGGGAGTTGGAGATACGCAGTATTTT.